This TCR beta chain was sequenced for a study of a mutant IDH1 vaccine in newly diagnosed glioma. Study summary: In some groups vaccination began 4-6 weeks post-radiotherapy; others received it with temozolomide. Radiotherapy, temozolomide, or both had been given previously, and both were given to most. Study-level results: Top peripheral T cell clonotype shifts appeared unrelated to pseudoprogression.

Germline V CDR1 and CDR2: SEHNR, FQNEAQ (reference sequence). Between the trimmed V and J ends, which lost 5 bases and 7 bases, there was a span of 14 bases. The CDR3 contains 14 residues. To note about this clone: Its antigen is as yet unknown.

The time point is: week 11, during vaccination. Every vaccination contained 300 ug of the mutant IDH1 20-mer peptide and was paired with topical imiquimod. Libraries were prepared by immunoSEQ multiplex PCR; TCRdb keeps only in-frame clonotypes and omits some of them. In the table there are 45,000 to 65,000 clones, over 75% of which are singletons. The source was PBMCs, collected from a glioma patient whose treatment included an IDH1 peptide vaccine. The clonotype was recovered from a man between 50 and 59 years old with glioma. The chain recombines TRBV7-9 with TRBJ1-4; D not resolved. The CDR3 DNA reads TGTGCCAGCAGCCCCCCCGGGTGGGGTGAAAAACTGTTTTTT. Amino acid sequence: CASSPPGWGEKLFF.